This T cell receptor (beta chain) was documented in a study of cytomegalovirus exposure and HLA in healthy donors. Study-wide results and limits: In a later analysis, V- and J-gene trimming of beta chains associated with a DCLRE1C missense variant, replicated independently. Researchers catalogued under 200 TCR beta chains as cytomegalovirus-associated. Most TCR sequences were rare, but some public TCRs occurred in many donors. The authors considered a cluster of highly shared sequence variants likely to be a sequencing artifact.

The PCR was carried out with 60 Vbeta primers and 13 Jbeta primers. Sequencing used immunoSEQ multiplex PCR; TCRdb keeps in-frame clones, though not all of them. This specimen shows 75,000 to 80,000 clones; the ten leading clones hold approximately 4.2%. To note about this clone: Antigen: not known.

The V gene's germline CDR1 is MDHEN and CDR2 SYDVKM. There are 13 residues in the CDR3. After removal of 10 bases from V and 6 bases from J, the junction contained 6 bases not matched to a gene. This chain uses TRBV28 with TRBJ1-5; 10 nucleotides align to TRBD1. This TCR was recovered from a man aged 18-30 years in good health and CMV-seropositive. Specimen: PBMCs. The chain's CDR3 is CATGTGVGQPQHF. CDR3 DNA sequence: TGTGCCACCGGGACAGGGGTCGGTCAGCCCCAGCATTTT.